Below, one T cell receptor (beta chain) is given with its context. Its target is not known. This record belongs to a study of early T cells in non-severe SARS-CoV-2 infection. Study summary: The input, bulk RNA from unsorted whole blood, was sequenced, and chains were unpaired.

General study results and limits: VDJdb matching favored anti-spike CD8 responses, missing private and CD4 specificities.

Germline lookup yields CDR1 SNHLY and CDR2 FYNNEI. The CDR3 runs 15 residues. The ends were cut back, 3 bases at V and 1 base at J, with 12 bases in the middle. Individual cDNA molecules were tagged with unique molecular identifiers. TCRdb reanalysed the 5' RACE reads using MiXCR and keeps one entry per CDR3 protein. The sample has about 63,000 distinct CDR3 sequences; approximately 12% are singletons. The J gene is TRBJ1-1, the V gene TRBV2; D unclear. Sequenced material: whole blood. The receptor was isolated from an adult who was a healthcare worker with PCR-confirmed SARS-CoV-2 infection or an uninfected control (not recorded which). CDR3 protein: CASSDSRRRNTEAFF. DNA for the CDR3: TGTGCCAGCAGTGATAGCAGAAGGCGGAACACTGAAGCTTTCTTT.